These 29 T cell receptor beta chains originate from one sample sequenced in a study of CD8+CD57+ T cells in acquired aplastic anemia. Patients sequenced had flow cytometry evidence of CD8+CD57+ cell expansion. Researchers used genomic DNA as the template to profile TCR beta VDJ and CDR3. Each CDR3 protein gets one entry after TCRdb re-called the reads with MiXCR. Among roughly 250,000 distinct CDR3 sequences listed, 82% were seen once. Sequencing was performed on sorted CD4+, CD8+, or CD8+CD57+ T cells (not recorded which) from PBMCs. These receptors were obtained from a human donor with aplastic anemia.

The chain employs TRBV19 and TRBJ2-7; possibly TRBD2 for D (6 bases). The germline V gene has CDR1 LNHDA and CDR2 SQIVND (reference sequence). The V gene lost 9 bases and the J gene lost 7 bases, with 25 bases spanning the gap. The CDR3 runs to 15 residues. CDR3 sequence (DNA): TGTGCCAGCAGTGAGCCAGGGACTTCTTCCAATGAGCAGTACTTC. This encodes CASSEPGTSSNEQYF.

The V and J genes are TRBV15 and TRBJ2-7; perhaps TRBD2 as D (5 bases). Germline values: CDR1 LNHNV, CDR2 YYDKDF (reference sequence). The V and J ends lost 3 bases and 10 bases respectively, with 19 bases between them. There are 14 residues in the CDR3. The CDR3 region has the DNA TGTGCCACCAGCAGTGGTGGGGAGCAAGACGCCCAGTACTTC. This sequence encodes CATSSGGEQDAQYF.

This chain joins TRBV7-8 and TRBJ1-1, with no clear D. V lost 1 base and J lost 13, with 22 bases in between. The CDR3 has 15 amino acids. Germline-derived CDR1 and CDR2 are SGHVS and FQNEAQ. In nucleotides, the CDR3 is TGTGCCAGCAGCTTAGATGGAGGTGCCGATACGCAGTATTTCTTT. Residues: CASSLDGGADTQYFF.

The sample holds one count of this clonotype. This chain connects TRBV19 to TRBJ1-1, with D maybe TRBD1 (5 bases). This CDR3 contains 15 residues. Germline V lookup: CDR1 LNHDA, CDR2 SQIVND (reference sequence). Trimming pared 3 bases from V and 3 bases from J, leaving 14 bases between. The CDR3 sequence is CASSIGTGLDTEAFF. The CDR3 DNA is TGTGCCAGTAGTATTGGGACGGGGTTAGACACTGAAGCTTTCTTT.

This clonotype was seen only a few times. Here the CDR3 omits its conserved ending phenylalanine or tryptophan, so a read error is the likely source. The DNA is omitted, as the CDR3 cannot be located on it reliably, and the CDR3 follows TCRdb's listing. V gene TRBV7-8 combines with J gene TRBJ1-5; the table gives TRBD1 as D, unverified against the DNA. The germline V gene has CDR1 SGHVS and CDR2 FQNEAQ. From its first to its last residue, the CDR3 has 13 amino acids. CDR3 residues: CASSFNPDGTAHS.

Remarks on this clonotype: Since no conserved phenylalanine or tryptophan closes the CDR3, a read error is the likely cause. The DNA is left out, because the CDR3 cannot be placed on it with certainty; the CDR3 is given as TCRdb lists it. This chain joins TRBV7-8 and TRBJ1-2. Germline V gene sequence: CDR1 SGHVS, CDR2 FQNEAQ. The CDR3 adds up to 13 amino acids, both ends counted. The CDR3 spells CASSLAGARGTQY.

This chain joins TRBV7-2 and TRBJ1-1; the D gene is possibly TRBD1 (6 bases). From germline, CDR1 is SGHTA and CDR2 FQGNSA. The CDR3 is 15 amino acids. With 1 base removed from V and 13 bases from J, the gap between germline ends came to 22 bases. The CDR3 nucleotides read TGTGCCAGCAGCTTAGATGTGAGAGGGGACACTGGAGATTTCTTT. This codes for CASSLDVRGDTGDFF. The full variable domain, with the rest looked up from reference TRBV7-2 and TRBJ1-1, is GAGVSQSPSNKVTEKGKDVELRCDPISGHTALYWYRQSLGQGLEFLIYFQGNSAPDKSGLPSDRFSAERTGGSVSTLTIQRTQQEDSAVYLCASSLDVRGDTGDFFGQGTRLTVV.

This chain joins TRBV7-3 and TRBJ2-3, with D possibly TRBD1 on 5 matching bases. This CDR3 spans 15 amino acids. Per the germline V gene, CDR1 is SGHTA and CDR2 is FQGTGA. V dropped 2 bases and J dropped 15 bases, with 24 bases sitting between them. In DNA, the CDR3 is TGTGCCAGCAGCTTAGGGGCAGGCTATGGCTACACCTTCTATTTT. Translated, it gives CASSLGAGYGYTFYF.

This chain uses TRBV7-8 with TRBJ1-1; D uncertain. CDR1 and CDR2 (germline): SGHVS, FQNEAQ. The V end was cut by 1 base, the J end by 11 bases, with 20 bases between. This CDR3 spans 15 amino acids. The CDR3 coding sequence is TGTGCCAGCAGCTTAGAGCGAGGAGGGAATACGCAGGCTTTCTTT. Encoded protein: CASSLERGGNTQAFF.

The rearrangement uses TRBV19 and TRBJ1-3, with 9 positions matching TRBD1. The CDR3 has 14 residues. After removal of 4 bases from V and 7 bases from J, the junction contained 5 bases not matched to a gene. Germline lookup yields CDR1 LNHDA and CDR2 SQIVND (reference sequence). The CDR3 DNA reads TGTGCCAGTAGTACGGGGACAGGGAGGAACACCATATATTTT. It encodes CASSTGTGRNTIYF.

This clonotype has only one observation. The chain employs TRBV7-2 and TRBJ2-3; possibly TRBD1 or TRBD2 for D (5 bases each). The V gene lost 0 bases and the J gene lost 15 bases, with 22 bases spanning the gap. The germline gives CDR1 SGHTA, CDR2 FQGNSA. The CDR3 is 15 amino acids. The CDR3 spells CASSLAGETDTQYYF. In DNA, the CDR3 is TGTGCCAGCAGCTTAGCGGGAGAGACAGATACTCAGTATTATTTT.

V and J are TRBV7-8 and TRBJ1-1; tentative D call: TRBD1 (5 bases). CDR3 length: 15 amino acids. V lost 1 base to trimming and J lost 0 bases, with 9 bases between them. Germline lookup yields CDR1 SGHVS and CDR2 FQNEAQ. The chain's CDR3 is CASSLGGRMNTEAFF. The CDR3, as DNA: TGTGCCAGCAGCTTAGGGGGACGGATGAACACTGAAGCTTTCTTT.

This clonotype was seen a few times. The chain uses TRBV7-2 and TRBJ2-3; weak D call: TRBD2 (6 bases). The germline gives CDR1 SGHTA, CDR2 FQGNSA. The CDR3 consists of 15 residues. V lost 5 bases, J lost 5 bases, and 17 bases lay in between. The CDR3 is CASSPVDGSGDTQYF. The CDR3 region has the DNA TGTGCCAGCAGCCCCGTTGACGGGAGCGGAGATACGCAGTATTTT.

The chain couples TRBV7-8 to TRBJ2-6; TRBD2 agrees at 7 bases. The germline gives CDR1 SGHVS, CDR2 FQNEAQ. Unmatched junction bases numbered 14, after V lost 0 bases and J lost 9 bases. The CDR3 totals 18 residues. CDR3 sequence (DNA): TGTGCCAGCAGCTTAGCGGGAGGGCGCGATACGCAGTACAACGTCCTGACTTTC. Amino acid sequence: CASSLAGGRDTQYNVLTF.

The chain combines TRBV9 with TRBJ2-7; no clear D gene. The CDR3 runs 15 residues. Germline CDR1 SGDLS, CDR2 YYNGEE. V gave up 4 bases and J gave up 1 base, with 15 bases separating them. The CDR3 protein is CASSPRITQSYEQYF. CDR3 bases: TGTGCCAGCAGCCCCCGTATAACGCAATCCTACGAGCAGTACTTC.

The rearrangement uses TRBV7-2 and TRBJ2-1; tentative D call: TRBD2 (5 bases). V was trimmed by 4 bases and J by 13 bases, leaving 26 bases between them. The CDR3 contains 16 residues. Germline V gene lookup returns CDR1 SGHTA and CDR2 FQGNSA. CDR3 coding DNA: TGTGCCAGCAGCTCGCACATAGAAGAGGCGCAGGACTTCCAGTTCTTC. Residues: CASSSHIEEAQDFQFF.

This sequence joins TRBV11-3 and TRBJ2-7, with D perhaps TRBD1 (5 bases). V was clipped by 2 bases and J by 2 bases, with 10 bases between them. The CDR3 sequence is 14 residues long. CDR1 is SGHNT, CDR2 YENEEA, per germline. CDR3 sequence reads: CASSLRVTAYEQYF. The CDR3 nucleotides are TGTGCCAGCAGCTTACGGGTGACAGCCTACGAGCAGTACTTC. The full variable domain, with the rest looked up from reference TRBV11-3 and TRBJ2-7, is EAGVVQSPRYKIIEKKQPVAFWCNPISGHNTLYWYLQNLGQGPELLIRYENEEAVDDSQLPKDRFSAERLKGVDSTLKIQPAELGDSAVYLCASSLRVTAYEQYFGPGTRLTVT.

The genes are TRBV7-9 and TRBJ1-2; 8 nucleotides agree with TRBD1. Germline-derived CDR1 and CDR2 are SEHNR and FQNEAQ (reference sequence). CDR3 length: 17 residues. The V gene end was trimmed by 3 bases and the J gene end by 6 bases; junction bases not matched to a gene: 15. This CDR3 is CASSLTTSGQGLNGYTF. CDR3 nucleotides: TGTGCCAGCAGCTTGACCACGAGCGGACAGGGACTGAATGGCTACACCTTC.

The gene calls are TRBV7-3 and TRBJ2-3; D possibly matches TRBD1 or TRBD2 (6 bases each). The CDR3 contains 13 residues. Germline-derived CDR1 and CDR2 are SGHTA and FQGTGA. Deletions cut 8 bases from V and 13 bases from J, with 22 bases between. DNA for the CDR3: TGTGCCAGCGGCGATGGGGGGACAAAGACAGAGTATTTT. It specifies CASGDGGTKTEYF.

V gene TRBV19 combines with J gene TRBJ2-7; D could derive from TRBD1 or TRBD2 (5 bases each). V lost 3 bases and J lost 2, with 17 bases in between. Germline CDR1 and CDR2: LNHDA and SQIVND (reference sequence). CDR3 length: 16 residues. The CDR3 here is CASSITQGDPPYEQYF. As DNA, the CDR3 is TGTGCCAGTAGTATCACTCAGGGAGACCCGCCCTACGAGCAGTACTTC.

This clonotype was counted ten times or more. CDR3 DNA sequence: TGTGCCAGCAGCGTTACTAGCACAGATACGCAGTATTTT. Its protein product is CASSVTSTDTQYF. This chain links TRBV5-4 with TRBJ2-3; D not certain. Germline CDR1 reads SGHNT; CDR2 reads YYREEE (reference sequence). V gave up 4 bases and J gave up 0 bases, with 6 bases separating them. CDR3 length: 13 residues.

The V and J genes are TRBV7-3 and TRBJ2-1; 8 nucleotides agree with TRBD2. Germline values: CDR1 SGHTA, CDR2 FQGTGA. V shed 6 bases and J 6 bases; nucleotides not matched to a gene: 13. The CDR3 length is 16 residues. The chain's CDR3 is CASSFRRSGSSNEQFF. In DNA form, the CDR3 reads TGTGCCAGCAGTTTCAGAAGAAGCGGGAGCAGCAATGAGCAGTTCTTC.

A remark on this clonotype: No conserved phenylalanine or tryptophan is present at the end of the CDR3, so a read error is the likely explanation. The DNA is omitted, as the CDR3 cannot be located on it reliably, and the CDR3 follows TCRdb's listing. The chain combines TRBV7-9 with TRBJ2-4; TRBD2 is taken as the D call from the table, unchecked against the DNA. CDR1 is SEHNR and CDR2 is FQNEAQ in the germline V gene (reference sequence). With termini counted, the CDR3 has 12 amino acids. The CDR3 sequence: CASGGAGNSQST.

This clonotype was seen just once. As the CDR3 is not closed by the conserved phenylalanine or tryptophan, this likely results from a read error. The DNA is omitted, as the CDR3 cannot be located on it reliably, and the CDR3 follows TCRdb's listing. This chain joins TRBV2 and TRBJ1-1; TRBD1, the table's D call, was not compared with the DNA. Germline V lookup: CDR1 SNHLY, CDR2 FYNNEI. The CDR3 contains 15 residues when both ends are counted. The CDR3 reads CASSNAGTGETEAGL.

The gene calls are TRBV7-2 and TRBJ1-5, with TRBD1 matching over 7 bases. With V trimmed by 3 bases and J by 2 bases, 4 bases remained unmatched. Per germline, CDR1 SGHTA and CDR2 FQGNSA. The CDR3 sequence is 15 residues long. The DNA of the CDR3 is TGTGCCAGCAGCTTTAAAACAGGGGGCAATCAGCCCCAGCATTTT. It is translated as CASSFKTGGNQPQHF.

The V call is TRBV7-8, the J call TRBJ2-7; D is undetermined. Deletions cut 8 bases from V and 4 bases from J, with 30 bases between. This CDR3 comprises 18 residues. Germline CDR1 and CDR2: SGHVS and FQNEAQ. CDR3 sequence (DNA): TGTGCCAGCTCATGTCAGCCCAACGGCGTTGAACATTCATACGAGCAGTACGTC. Its protein is CASSCQPNGVEHSYEQYV.

This clonotype was picked up a small number of times. J is TRBJ2-1 and V is TRBV10-2, with no clear D. The V end was cut by 1 base, the J end by 8 bases, with 3 bases between. CDR1 and CDR2 from the germline V gene are WSHSY and SAAADI. This CDR3 contains 11 residues. CDR3: CASSEWDEQFF. CDR3 nucleotides: TGCGCCAGCAGTGAGTGGGATGAGCAGTTCTTC.

This clonotype was found a few times. The junction departs from the called germline gene at one end, perhaps through a read error. The chain links TRBV2 to TRBJ2-5; 7 nucleotides match TRBD1. This CDR3 has 13 amino acids. Germline assignment: CDR1 SNHLY and CDR2 FYNNEI. CDR3 DNA: TGTGCCAGCAGTGACCGAGGGACAGATACGCAGTACTTT. This encodes CASSDRGTDTQYF.

As to this clonotype: The junction and the germline gene differ at one end; a read error may be behind it. The CDR3 protein is CASSPPGPQGTEAFF. CDR3 coding DNA: TGCGCCAGCAGCCCGCCCGGCCCTCAGGGGACTGAAGCTTTCTTT. The chain is built from TRBV7-2 and TRBJ1-1, with D perhaps TRBD1 (6 bases). The CDR3 consists of 15 residues. The germline V gene has CDR1 SGHTA and CDR2 FQGNSA.